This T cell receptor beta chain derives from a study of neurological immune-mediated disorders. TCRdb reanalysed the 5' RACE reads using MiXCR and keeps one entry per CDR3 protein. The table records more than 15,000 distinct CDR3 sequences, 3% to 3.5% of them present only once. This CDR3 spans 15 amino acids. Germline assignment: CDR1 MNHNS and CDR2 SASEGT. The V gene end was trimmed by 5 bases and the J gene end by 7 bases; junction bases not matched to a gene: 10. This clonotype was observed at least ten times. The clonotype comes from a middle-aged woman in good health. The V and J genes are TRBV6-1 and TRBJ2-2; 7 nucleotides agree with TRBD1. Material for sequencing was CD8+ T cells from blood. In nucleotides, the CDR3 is TGTGCCAGCAGTCTAAGACAGGGAAAAGGCGGGGAGCTGTTTTTT. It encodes CASSLRQGKGGELFF.